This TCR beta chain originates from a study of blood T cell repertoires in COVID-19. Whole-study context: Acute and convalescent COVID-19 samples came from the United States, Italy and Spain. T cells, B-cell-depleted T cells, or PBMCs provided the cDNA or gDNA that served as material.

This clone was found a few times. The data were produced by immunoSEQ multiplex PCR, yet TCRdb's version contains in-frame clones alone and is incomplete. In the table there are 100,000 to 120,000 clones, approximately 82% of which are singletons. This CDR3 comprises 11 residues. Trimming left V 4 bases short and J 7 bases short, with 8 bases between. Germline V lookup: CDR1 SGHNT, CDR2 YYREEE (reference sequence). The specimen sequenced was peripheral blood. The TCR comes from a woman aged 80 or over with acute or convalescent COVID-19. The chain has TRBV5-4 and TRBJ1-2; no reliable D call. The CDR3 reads CASSHNSGYTF. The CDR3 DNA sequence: TGTGCCAGCAGCCATAACAGTGGCTACACCTTC. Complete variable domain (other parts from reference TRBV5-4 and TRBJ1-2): ETGVTQSPTHLIKTRGQQVTLRCSSQSGHNTVSWYQQALGQGPQFIFQYYREEENGRGNFPPRFSGLQFPNYSSELNVNALELDDSALYLCASSHNSGYTFGSGTRLTVV.